This T cell receptor (beta chain) originates from a study of CD8 T cells in Susac syndrome. Peripheral blood CD8+ and CD4+ T cells were profiled by TCR beta sequencing. The multiple sclerosis controls comprised treatment-naive patients whose relapsing-remitting disease was stable or active. Germline V gene data show CDR1 as MNHEY and CDR2 as SVGAGI. The germline V and J ends were trimmed by 6 bases and 4 bases, with 16 bases remaining between them. This CDR3 has 15 residues. General study points: Individuals included in the TCR sequencing and HLA analysis were acknowledged by the study to be relatively few in number.

It was with random hexamers that about 0.45 to 1 ug RNA was reverse transcribed. Across 54 Vbeta and 13 Jbeta, TCR beta CDR3 was amplified with immunoSEQ multiplex PCR. TCRdb used MiXCR to reprocess the immunoSEQ multiplex PCR reads, holding one entry per CDR3 protein. The table shows 160,000 or so distinct CDR3 sequences, with roughly 94% occurring only once. A note on this clonotype: What it binds is not known.

The chain uses TRBV6-5 and TRBJ2-1; D is possibly TRBD2 (5 bases). The receptor was isolated from a human donor with multiple sclerosis. Sequencing was performed on CD8+ T cells from PBMCs. Here the CDR3 DNA reads TGTGCCAGCAGCCCCGGGGTGGGTGGATACAATGAGCAGTTCTTC. It specifies CASSPGVGGYNEQFF.